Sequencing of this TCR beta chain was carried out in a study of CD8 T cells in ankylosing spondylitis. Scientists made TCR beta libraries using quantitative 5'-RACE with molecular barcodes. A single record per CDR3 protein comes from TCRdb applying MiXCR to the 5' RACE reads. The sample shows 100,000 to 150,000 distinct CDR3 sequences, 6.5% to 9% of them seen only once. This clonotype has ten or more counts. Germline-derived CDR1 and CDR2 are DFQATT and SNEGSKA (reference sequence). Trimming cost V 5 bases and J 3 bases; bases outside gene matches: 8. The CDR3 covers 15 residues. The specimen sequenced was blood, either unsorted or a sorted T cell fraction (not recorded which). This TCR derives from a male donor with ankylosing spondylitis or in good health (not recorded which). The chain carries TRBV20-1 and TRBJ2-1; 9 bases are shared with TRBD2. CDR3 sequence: CSAGGLATFYNEQFF. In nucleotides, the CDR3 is TGCAGTGCTGGAGGACTAGCGACTTTCTACAATGAGCAGTTCTTC.